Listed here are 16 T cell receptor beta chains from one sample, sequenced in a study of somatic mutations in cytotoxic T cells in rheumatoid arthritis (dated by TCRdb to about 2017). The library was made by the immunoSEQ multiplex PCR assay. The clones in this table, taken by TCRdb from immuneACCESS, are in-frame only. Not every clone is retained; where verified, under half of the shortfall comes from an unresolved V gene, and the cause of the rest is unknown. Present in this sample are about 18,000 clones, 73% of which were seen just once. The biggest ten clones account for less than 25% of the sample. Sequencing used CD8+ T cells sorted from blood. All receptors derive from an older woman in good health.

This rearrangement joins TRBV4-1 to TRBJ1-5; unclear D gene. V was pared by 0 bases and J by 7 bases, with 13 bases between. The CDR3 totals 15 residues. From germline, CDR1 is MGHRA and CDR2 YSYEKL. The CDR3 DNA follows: TGCGCCAGCAGCCAAGATCCAGGCCTGAAGCAGCCCCAGCATTTT. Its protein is CASSQDPGLKQPQHF.

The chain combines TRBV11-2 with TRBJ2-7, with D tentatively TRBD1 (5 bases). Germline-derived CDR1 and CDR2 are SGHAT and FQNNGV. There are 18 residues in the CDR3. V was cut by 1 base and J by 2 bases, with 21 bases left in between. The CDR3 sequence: CASSLVKKRVRVPYEQYF. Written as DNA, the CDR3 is TGTGCCAGCAGCTTAGTGAAGAAGAGAGTCAGGGTACCCTACGAGCAGTACTTC.

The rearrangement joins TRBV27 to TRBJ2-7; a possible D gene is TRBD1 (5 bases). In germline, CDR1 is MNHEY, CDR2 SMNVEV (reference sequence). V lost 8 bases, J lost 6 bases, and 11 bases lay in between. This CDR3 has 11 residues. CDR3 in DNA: TGTGCCAGCCGCCTGGGGCCCGAGCAGTACTTC. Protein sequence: CASRLGPEQYF.

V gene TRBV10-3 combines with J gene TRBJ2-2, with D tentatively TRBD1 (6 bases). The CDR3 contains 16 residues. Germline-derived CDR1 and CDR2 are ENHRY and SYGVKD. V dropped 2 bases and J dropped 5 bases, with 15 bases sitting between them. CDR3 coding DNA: TGTGCCATCAGTGAGGACAAAGGGGACATAACCGGGGAGCTGTTTTTT. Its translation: CAISEDKGDITGELFF.

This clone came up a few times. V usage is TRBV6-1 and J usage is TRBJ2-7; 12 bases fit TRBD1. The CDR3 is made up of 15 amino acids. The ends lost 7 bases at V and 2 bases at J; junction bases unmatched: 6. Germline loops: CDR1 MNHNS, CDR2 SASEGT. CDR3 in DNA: TGTGCCAGCAAGGGGGGACAGGGGGCAGCCTACGAGCAGTACTTC. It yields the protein CASKGGQGAAYEQYF.

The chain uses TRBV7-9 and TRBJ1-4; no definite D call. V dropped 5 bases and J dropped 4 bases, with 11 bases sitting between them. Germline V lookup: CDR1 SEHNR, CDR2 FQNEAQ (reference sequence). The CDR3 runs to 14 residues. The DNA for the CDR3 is TGTGCCAGCAGCCCACCTGGGTTTAATGAAAAACTGTTTTTT. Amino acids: CASSPPGFNEKLFF.

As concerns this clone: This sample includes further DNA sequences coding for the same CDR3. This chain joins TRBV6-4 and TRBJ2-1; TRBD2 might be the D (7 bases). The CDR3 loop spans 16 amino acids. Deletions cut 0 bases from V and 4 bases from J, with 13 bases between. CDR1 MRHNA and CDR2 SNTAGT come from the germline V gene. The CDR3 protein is CASSDSGGAGYNEQFF. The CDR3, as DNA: TGTGCCAGCAGTGACTCTGGGGGGGCCGGTTACAATGAGCAGTTCTTC.

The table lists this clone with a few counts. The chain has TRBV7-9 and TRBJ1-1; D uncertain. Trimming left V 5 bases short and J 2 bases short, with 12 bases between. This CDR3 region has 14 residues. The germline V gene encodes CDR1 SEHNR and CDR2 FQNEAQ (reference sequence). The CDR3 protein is CASSVQEGNTEAFF. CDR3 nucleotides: TGTGCCAGCAGCGTCCAGGAGGGAAACACTGAAGCTTTCTTT.

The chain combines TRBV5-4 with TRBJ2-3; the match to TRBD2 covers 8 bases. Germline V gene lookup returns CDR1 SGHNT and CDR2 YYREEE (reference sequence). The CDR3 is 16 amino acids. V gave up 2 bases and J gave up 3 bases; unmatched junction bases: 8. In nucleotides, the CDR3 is TGTGCCAGCAGCTTCAAGCGGGAGAAATATACAGATACGCAGTATTTT. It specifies CASSFKREKYTDTQYF.

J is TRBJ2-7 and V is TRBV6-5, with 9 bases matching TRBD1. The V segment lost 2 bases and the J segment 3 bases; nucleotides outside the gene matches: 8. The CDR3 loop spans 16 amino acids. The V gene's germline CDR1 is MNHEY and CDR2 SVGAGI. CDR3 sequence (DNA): TGTGCCAGCAGTTACGAGCCGGGACAGGGAGTCTACGAGCAGTACTTC. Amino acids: CASSYEPGQGVYEQYF.

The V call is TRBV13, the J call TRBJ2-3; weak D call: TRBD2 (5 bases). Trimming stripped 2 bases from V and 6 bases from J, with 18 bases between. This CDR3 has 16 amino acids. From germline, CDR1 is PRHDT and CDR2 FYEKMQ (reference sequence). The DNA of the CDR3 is TGTGCCAGCAGCTTACCCACTAGTAATGAAGGGGATACGCAGTATTTT. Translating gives CASSLPTSNEGDTQYF.

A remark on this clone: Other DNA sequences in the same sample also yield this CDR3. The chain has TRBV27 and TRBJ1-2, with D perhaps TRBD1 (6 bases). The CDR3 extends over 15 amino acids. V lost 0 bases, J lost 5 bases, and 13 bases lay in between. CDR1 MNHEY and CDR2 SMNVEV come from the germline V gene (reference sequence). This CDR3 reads CASSLSVGGNYGYTF. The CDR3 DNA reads TGTGCCAGCAGTTTATCGGTTGGGGGCAATTATGGCTACACCTTC.

DNA of the CDR3: TGTGCCAGCAGTGACAGGGTGAATGAGCAGTTCTTC. Amino acid sequence: CASSDRVNEQFF. The chain carries TRBV27 and TRBJ2-1; 7 bases are shared with TRBD1. V shed 5 bases, J shed 7 bases, and the junction held 2 bases outside the gene matches. The CDR3 length is 12 residues. CDR1 is MNHEY, CDR2 SMNVEV, per germline (reference sequence).

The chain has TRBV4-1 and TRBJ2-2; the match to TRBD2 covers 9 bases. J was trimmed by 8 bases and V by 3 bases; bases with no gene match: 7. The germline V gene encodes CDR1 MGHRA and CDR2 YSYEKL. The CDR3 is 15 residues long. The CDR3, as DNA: TGCGCCAGCAGCCAGGTAGCGGGGGCGTCTGGGGAGCTGTTTTTT. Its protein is CASSQVAGASGELFF.

The chain's CDR3 is CASGLRWRGTAEAFF. CDR3 DNA: TGCGCCAGCGGACTTCGTTGGAGGGGAACCGCTGAAGCTTTCTTT. This chain uses TRBV23-1 with TRBJ1-1; maybe TRBD1 (5 bases). TRBV23-1 is an ORF; its function is uncertain. The V and J ends lost 8 bases and 6 bases respectively, with 22 bases between them. The CDR3 covers 15 residues.

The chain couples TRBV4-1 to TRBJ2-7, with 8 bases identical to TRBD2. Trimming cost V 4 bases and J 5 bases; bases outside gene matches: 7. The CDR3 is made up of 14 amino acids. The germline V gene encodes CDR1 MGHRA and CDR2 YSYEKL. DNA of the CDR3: TGCGCCAGCAGCCCTGCGGGGGGCAGGGACGAGCAGTACTTC. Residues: CASSPAGGRDEQYF.